This TCR beta chain appears in the sequencing data of a study of blood T cell repertoires in COVID-19. Turning to the study itself: Italy, Spain and the United States were the sources of the convalescent and acute COVID-19 samples. PBMCs, B-cell-depleted T cells, or T cells were the source of the cDNA or gDNA that made up the material.

Germline loops: CDR1 SGHRS, CDR2 YFSETQ. V was pared by 4 bases and J by 10 bases, with 12 bases between. CDR3 length equals 13 residues. Original processing methods: Estimates of nucleated cell counts were drawn from the amplification of reference gene primers. Generated by immunoSEQ multiplex PCR, the TCRdb table keeps only in-frame clones and is missing some. D and trimming were read from the DNA, whereas the V and J calls and clone size are those reported in that table. The sample has roughly 250,000 clones, around nine tenths seen once; the top ten hold around 0.8%. Sequences were obtained from peripheral blood. The V call is TRBV5-1, the J call TRBJ1-6; D not certain. The sequence was obtained from a man aged 25 to 40 with acute or convalescent COVID-19. The CDR3 is CASSLGEGSPLHF. The CDR3 DNA is TGCGCCAGCAGCCTCGGGGAGGGCTCACCCCTCCACTTT.